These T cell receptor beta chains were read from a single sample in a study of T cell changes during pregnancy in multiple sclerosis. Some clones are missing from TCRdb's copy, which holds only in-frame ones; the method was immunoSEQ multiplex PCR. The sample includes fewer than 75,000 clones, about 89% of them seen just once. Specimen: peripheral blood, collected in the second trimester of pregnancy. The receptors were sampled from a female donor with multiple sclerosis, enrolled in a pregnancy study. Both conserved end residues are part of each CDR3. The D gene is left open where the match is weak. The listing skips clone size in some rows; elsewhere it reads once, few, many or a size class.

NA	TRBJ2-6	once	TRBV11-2	TGTGCCAGCAGCTTATTAAGCCTTCAGGGGCTGGGCGGGGCCAACGTCCTGACTTTC	CASSLLSLQGLGGANVLTF
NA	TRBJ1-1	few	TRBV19	TGTGCCAGTAGTCCCGGGGTCAACACTGAAGCTTTCTTT	CASSPGVNTEAFF
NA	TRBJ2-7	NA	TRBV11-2	TGTGCCAGCAGCTTACTGGGGCCCTACGAGCAGTACTTC	CASSLLGPYEQYF
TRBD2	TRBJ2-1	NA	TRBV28	TGTGCCAGCAGTTTAGCGGGGGTCTACAATGAGCAGTTCTTC	CASSLAGVYNEQFF
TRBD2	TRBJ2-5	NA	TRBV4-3	TGCGCCAGCAGCCAAGTTGGAATAGCGGGGGGATCGTACCAAGAGACCCAGTACTTC	CASSQVGIAGGSYQETQYF
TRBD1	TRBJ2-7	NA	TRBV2	TGTGCCAGCACCTCGACAGGGAATGGGCAAGAGCAGTACTTC	CASTSTGNGQEQYF
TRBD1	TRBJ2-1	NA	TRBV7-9	TGTGCCAGCAGCCCCGGGACAGGGGGAACTTTTGAGCAGTTCTTC	CASSPGTGGTFEQFF
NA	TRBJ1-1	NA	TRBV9	TGTGCCAGCAGCGCGGAGACAGGACATGAAACTGAAGCTTTCTTT	CASSAETGHETEAFF
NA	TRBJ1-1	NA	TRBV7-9	TGTGCCAGCAGCTTAGGGGGAGTTGACACTGAAGCTTTCTTT	CASSLGGVDTEAFF
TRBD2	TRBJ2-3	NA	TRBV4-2	TGTGCCAGCAGCCAAGTAGCGGGGTCCACAGATACGCAGTATTTT	CASSQVAGSTDTQYF
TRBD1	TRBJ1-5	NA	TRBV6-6	TGTGCCACCTCTCAGGGGGCGCAAAATCAGCCCCAGCATTTT	CATSQGAQNQPQHF
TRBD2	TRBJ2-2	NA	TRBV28	TGTGCCAGCAGTCTCCCAGGAGGGAGGGCCGGGGAGCTGTTTTTT	CASSLPGGRAGELFF
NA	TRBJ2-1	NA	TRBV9	TGTGCCAGCAGCCTCGGGACTCCCCTATACAATGAGCAGTTCTTC	CASSLGTPLYNEQFF
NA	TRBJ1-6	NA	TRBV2	TGTGCCAGCAGTGAAGAGACAGGATATAATTCACCCCTCCACTTT	CASSEETGYNSPLHF
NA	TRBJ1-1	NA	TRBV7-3	TGTGCCAGCAGCTTATCACCGACAGGGAACACTGAAGCTTTCTTT	CASSLSPTGNTEAFF
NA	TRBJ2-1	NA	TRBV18	TGTGCCAGCTCACCACCCCACTATGGGACAAACCCCAATGAGCAGTTCTTC	CASSPPHYGTNPNEQFF
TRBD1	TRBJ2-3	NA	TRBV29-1	TGCAGCGTTTTTTTTAGCCACTCGACAGGGGCTAGCACAGATACGCAGTATTTT	CSVFFSHSTGASTDTQYF
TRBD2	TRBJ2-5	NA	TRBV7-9	TGTGCCAGCAGCCCCGGACTAGCGGGAGTATCCTTCGAGACCCAGTACTTC	CASSPGLAGVSFETQYF
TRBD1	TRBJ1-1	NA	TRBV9	TGTGCCAGCAGCGCAGGCGGGGACAGGGGGGCTTTCTTT	CASSAGGDRGAFF
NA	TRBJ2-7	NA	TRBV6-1	TGTGCCAGCAGTGACCCGACAGCCTCCTACGAGCAGTACTTC	CASSDPTASYEQYF
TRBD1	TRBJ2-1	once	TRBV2	TGTGCCAGCAGTGAATCGACAGGGGGCCTGCATGAGCAGTTCTTC	CASSESTGGLHEQFF
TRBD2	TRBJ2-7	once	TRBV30	TGTGCCTGGAGTGTACGACTAGCGGGAGCCTCTGCCGAGCAGTACTTC	CAWSVRLAGASAEQYF
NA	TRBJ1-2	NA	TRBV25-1	TGTGCCAGCCTCAATAACAGGGACGGCTACACCTTC	CASLNNRDGYTF
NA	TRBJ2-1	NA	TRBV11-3	TGTGCCAGCAGCTTAGGGGGGCTAGCGGCCTACAATGAGCAGTTCTTC	CASSLGGLAAYNEQFF
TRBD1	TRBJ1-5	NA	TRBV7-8	TGTGCCAGCAGCCCGGGGACAGGAAATCAGCCCCAGCATTTT	CASSPGTGNQPQHF
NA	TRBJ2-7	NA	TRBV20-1	TGCAGTGTCCCGCAACACTACGAGCAGTACTTC	CSVPQHYEQYF
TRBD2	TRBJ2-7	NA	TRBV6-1	TGTGCCAGCAGTGAGGGACTAGCGGGAGTGTACGAGCAGTACTTC	CASSEGLAGVYEQYF
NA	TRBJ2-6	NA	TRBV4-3	TGCGCCAGCAGTCAGGACAAATCCTCTGGGGCCAACGTCCTGACTTTC	CASSQDKSSGANVLTF
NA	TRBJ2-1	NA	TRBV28	TGTGCCAGCAGTTTCCTGTACAATGAGCAGTTCTTC	CASSFLYNEQFF
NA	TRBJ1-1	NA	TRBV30	TGTGCCTGGAGTTTCGGGGGGGTCGGCACTGAAGCTTTCTTT	CAWSFGGVGTEAFF
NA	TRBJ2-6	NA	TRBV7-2	TGTGCCAGCAGCTTCTACGGGGTCTCTGGGGCCAACGTCCTGACTTTC	CASSFYGVSGANVLTF
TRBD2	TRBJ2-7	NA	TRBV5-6	TGTGCCAGCAGCCCGATGGGGGGAGGGCCCTACGAGCAGTACTTC	CASSPMGGGPYEQYF
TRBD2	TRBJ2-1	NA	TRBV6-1	TGTGCCAGCAGTGAAGGGACTAGCGGGGACCTCTACAATGAGCAGTTCTTC	CASSEGTSGDLYNEQFF
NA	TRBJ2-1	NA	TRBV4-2	TGTGCCAGCAGCCAAGTCCAGGCAGGGGTTAATGAGCAGTTCTTC	CASSQVQAGVNEQFF
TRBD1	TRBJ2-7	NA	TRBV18	TGTGCCAGCTCACCCTTCTCGGGACAGCCCTCCTACGAGCAGTACTTC	CASSPFSGQPSYEQYF